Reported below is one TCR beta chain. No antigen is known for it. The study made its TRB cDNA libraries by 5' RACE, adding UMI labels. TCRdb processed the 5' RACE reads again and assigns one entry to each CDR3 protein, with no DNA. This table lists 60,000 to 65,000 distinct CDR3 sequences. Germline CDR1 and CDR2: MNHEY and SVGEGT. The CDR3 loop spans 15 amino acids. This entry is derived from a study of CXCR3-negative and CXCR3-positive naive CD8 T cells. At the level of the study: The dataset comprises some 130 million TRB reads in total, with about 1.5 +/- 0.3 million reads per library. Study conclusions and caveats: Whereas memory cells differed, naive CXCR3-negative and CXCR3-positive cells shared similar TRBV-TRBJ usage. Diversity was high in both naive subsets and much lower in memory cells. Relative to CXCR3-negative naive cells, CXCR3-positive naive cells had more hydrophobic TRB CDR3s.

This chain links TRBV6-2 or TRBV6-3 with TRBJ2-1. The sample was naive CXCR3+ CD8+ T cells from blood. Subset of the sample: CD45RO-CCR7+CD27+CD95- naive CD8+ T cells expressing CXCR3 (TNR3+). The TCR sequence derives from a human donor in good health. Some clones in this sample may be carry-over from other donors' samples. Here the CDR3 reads CASSCSGPPYNEQFF.